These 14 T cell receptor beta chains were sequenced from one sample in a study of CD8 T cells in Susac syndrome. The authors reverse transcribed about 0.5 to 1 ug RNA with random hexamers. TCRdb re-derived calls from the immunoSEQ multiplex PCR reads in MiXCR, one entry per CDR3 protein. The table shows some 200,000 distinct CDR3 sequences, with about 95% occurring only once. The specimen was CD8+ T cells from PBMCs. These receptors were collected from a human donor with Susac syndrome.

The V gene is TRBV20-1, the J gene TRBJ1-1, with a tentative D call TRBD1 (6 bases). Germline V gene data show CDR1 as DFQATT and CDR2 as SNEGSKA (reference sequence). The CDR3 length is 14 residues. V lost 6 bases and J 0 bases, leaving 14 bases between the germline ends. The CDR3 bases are TGCAGTGCCACCCAGACAGGCTTGAACACTGAAGCTTTCTTT. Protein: CSATQTGLNTEAFF.

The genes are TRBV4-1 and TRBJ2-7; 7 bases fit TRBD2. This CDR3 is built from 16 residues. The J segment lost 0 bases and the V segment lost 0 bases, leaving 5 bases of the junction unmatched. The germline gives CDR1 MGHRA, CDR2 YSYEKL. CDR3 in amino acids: CASSQDRGTNSYEQYF. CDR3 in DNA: TGCGCCAGCAGCCAAGATCGCGGGACTAACTCCTACGAGCAGTACTTC.

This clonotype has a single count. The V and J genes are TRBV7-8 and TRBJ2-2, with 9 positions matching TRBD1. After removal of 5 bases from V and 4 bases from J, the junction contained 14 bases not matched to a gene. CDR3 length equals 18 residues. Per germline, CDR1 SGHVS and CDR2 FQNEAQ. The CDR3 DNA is TGTGCCAGCAGCCCACGGACAGGGGAGGTAGATAGCACCGGGGAGCTGTTTTTT. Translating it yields CASSPRTGEVDSTGELFF.

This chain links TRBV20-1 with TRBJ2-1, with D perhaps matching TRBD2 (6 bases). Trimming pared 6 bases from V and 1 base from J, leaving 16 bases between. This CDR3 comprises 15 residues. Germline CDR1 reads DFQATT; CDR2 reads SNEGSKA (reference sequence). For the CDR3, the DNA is TGCAGTGCAACGGGACTCCAAAAATCCTACAATGAGCAGTTCTTC. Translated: CSATGLQKSYNEQFF.

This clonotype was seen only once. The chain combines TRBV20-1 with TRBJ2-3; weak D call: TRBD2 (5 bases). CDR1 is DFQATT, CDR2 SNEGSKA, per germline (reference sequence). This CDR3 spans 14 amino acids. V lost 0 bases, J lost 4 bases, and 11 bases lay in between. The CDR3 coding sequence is TGCAGTGCTAGAGATAGCAGCGGTCCAGATACGCAGTATTTT. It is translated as CSARDSSGPDTQYF.

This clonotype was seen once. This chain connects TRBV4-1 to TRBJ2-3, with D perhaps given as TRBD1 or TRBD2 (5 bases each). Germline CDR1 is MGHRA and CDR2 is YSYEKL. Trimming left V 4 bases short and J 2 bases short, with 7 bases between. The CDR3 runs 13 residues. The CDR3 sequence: CASSPGPTDTQYF. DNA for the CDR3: TGCGCCAGCAGCCCGGGACCCACAGATACGCAGTATTTT.

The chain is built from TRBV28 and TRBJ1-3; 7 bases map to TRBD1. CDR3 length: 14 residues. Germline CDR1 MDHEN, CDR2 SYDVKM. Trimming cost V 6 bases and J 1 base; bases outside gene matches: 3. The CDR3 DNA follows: TGTGCCAGCAGGACAGGGTTATCTGGAAACACCATATATTTT. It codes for CASRTGLSGNTIYF.

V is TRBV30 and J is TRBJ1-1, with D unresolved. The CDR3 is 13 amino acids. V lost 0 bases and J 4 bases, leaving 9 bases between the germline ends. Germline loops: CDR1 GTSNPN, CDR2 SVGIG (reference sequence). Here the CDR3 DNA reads TGTGCCTGGAGTGTACTCAGTAGCACTGAAGCTTTCTTT. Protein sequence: CAWSVLSSTEAFF.

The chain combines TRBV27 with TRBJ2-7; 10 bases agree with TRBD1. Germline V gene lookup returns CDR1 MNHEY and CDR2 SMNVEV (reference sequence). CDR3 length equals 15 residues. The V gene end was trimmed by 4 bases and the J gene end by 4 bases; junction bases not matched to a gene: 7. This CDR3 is CASSSTGTGEYEQYF. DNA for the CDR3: TGTGCCAGCAGTTCCACCGGGACAGGGGAGTACGAGCAGTACTTC.

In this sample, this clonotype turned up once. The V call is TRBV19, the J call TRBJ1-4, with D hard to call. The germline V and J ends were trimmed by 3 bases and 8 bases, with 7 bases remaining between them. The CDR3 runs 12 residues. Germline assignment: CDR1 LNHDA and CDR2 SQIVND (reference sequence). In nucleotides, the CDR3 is TGTGCCAGTAGTATTGGAGGGGAAAAACTGTTTTTT. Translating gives CASSIGGEKLFF.

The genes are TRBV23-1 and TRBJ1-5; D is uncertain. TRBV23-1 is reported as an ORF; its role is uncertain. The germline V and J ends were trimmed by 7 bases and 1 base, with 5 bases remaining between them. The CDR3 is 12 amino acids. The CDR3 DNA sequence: TGCGCCAGCAAACCAAGCAATCAGCCCCAGCATTTT. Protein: CASKPSNQPQHF.

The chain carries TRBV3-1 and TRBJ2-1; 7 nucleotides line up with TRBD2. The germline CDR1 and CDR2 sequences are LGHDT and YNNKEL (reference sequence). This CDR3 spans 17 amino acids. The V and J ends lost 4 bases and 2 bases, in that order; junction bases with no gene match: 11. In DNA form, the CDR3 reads TGTGCCAGCAGCCCCCGGGGAGGGAGAGCTGCCTACAATGAGCAGTTCTTC. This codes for CASSPRGGRAAYNEQFF.

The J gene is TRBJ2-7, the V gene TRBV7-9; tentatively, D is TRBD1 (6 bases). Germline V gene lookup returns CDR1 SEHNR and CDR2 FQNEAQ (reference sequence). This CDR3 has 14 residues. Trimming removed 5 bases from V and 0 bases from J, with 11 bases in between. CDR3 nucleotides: TGTGCCAGCAGCCACCGGGACACCTCCTACGAGCAGTACTTC. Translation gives CASSHRDTSYEQYF.

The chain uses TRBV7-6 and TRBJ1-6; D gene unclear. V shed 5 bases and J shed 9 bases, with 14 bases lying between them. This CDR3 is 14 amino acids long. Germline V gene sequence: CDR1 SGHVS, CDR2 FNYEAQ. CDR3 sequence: CASSLQGPTSPLHF. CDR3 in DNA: TGTGCCAGCAGCCTACAAGGCCCAACTTCACCCCTCCACTTT.